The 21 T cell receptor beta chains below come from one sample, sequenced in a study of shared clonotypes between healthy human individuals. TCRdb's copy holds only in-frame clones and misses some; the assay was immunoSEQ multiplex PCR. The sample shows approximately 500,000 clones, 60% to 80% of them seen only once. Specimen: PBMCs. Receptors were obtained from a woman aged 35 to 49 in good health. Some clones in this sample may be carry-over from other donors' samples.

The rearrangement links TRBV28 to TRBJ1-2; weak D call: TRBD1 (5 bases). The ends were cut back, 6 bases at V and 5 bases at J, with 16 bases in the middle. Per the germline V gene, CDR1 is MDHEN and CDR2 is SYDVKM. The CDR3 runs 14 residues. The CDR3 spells CASSTGQAPYGYTF. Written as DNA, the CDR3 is TGTGCCAGCAGCACCGGACAAGCTCCGTATGGCTACACCTTC.

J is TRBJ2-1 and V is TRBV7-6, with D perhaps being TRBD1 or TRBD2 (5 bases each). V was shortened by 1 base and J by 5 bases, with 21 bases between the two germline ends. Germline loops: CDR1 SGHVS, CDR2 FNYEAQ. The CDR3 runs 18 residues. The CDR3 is CASSLVPFEGRGHNEQFF. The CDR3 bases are TGTGCCAGCAGCTTAGTCCCGTTCGAGGGACGGGGCCACAATGAGCAGTTCTTC.

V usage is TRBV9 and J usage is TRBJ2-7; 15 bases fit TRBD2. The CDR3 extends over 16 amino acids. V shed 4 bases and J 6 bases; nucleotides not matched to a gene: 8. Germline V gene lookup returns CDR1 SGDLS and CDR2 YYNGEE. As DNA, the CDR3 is TGTGCCAGCAGCCCGGGACTAGCGGGAGGAATTGGCGAGCAGTACTTC. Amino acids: CASSPGLAGGIGEQYF.

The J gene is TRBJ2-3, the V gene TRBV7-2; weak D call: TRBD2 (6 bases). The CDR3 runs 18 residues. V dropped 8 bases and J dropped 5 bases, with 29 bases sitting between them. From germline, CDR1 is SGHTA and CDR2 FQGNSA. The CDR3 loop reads CASCMQVSSGVSVDTQYF. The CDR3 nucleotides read TGTGCCAGCTGCATGCAAGTGTCTTCGGGAGTATCAGTAGATACGCAGTATTTT.

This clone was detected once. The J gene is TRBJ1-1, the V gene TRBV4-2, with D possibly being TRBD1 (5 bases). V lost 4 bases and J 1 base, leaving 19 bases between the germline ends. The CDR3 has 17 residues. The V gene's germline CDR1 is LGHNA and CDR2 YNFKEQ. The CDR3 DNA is TGTGCCAGCAGCCCGGGAGAGACAGCCGATGCGAACACTGAAGCTTTCTTT. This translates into CASSPGETADANTEAFF.

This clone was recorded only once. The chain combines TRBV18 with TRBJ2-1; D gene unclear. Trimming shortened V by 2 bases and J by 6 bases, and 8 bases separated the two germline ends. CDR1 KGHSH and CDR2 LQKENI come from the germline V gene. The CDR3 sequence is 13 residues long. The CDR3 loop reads CASSPAYSNEQFF. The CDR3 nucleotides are TGTGCCAGCTCACCAGCCTATAGCAATGAGCAGTTCTTC.

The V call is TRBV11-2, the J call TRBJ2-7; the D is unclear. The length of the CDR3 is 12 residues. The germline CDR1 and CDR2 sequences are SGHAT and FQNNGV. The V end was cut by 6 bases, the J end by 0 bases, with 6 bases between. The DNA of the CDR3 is TGTGCCAGCAGAGACAACTCCTACGAGCAGTACTTC. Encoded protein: CASRDNSYEQYF. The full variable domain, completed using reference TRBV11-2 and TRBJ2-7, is EAGVAQSPRYKIIEKRQSVAFWCNPISGHATLYWYQQILGQGPKLLIQFQNNGVVDDSQLPKDRFSAERLKGVDSTLKIQPAKLEDSAVYLCASRDNSYEQYFGPGTRLTVT.

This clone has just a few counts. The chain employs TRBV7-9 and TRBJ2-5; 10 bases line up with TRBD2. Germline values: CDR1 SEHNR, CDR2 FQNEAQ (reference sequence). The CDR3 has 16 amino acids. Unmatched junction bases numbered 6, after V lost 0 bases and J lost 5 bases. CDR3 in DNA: TGTGCCAGCAGCTTAGCGCTAGCGGGAGTTGGGGAGACCCAGTACTTC. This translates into CASSLALAGVGETQYF.

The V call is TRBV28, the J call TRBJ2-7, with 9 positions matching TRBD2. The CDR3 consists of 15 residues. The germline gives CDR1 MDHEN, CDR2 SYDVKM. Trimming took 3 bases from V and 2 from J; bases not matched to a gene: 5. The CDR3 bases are TGTGCCAGCAGTTTTCTCCTAGCGGGAACCTACGAGCAGTACTTC. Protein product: CASSFLLAGTYEQYF.

CDR3 amino acids: CATEGGGYGYTF. CDR3 bases: TGTGCCACCGAAGGGGGTGGCTATGGCTACACCTTC. The rearrangement joins TRBV10-3 to TRBJ1-2; a possible D gene is TRBD1 (6 bases). Trimming removed 10 bases at V and 4 bases at J, with 13 bases between. The CDR3 length is 12 residues. Looked up from germline, CDR1 is ENHRY and CDR2 is SYGVKD.

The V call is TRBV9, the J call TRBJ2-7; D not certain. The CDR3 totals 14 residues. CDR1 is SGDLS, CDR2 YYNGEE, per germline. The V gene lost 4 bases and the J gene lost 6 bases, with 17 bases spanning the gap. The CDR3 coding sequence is TGTGCCAGCAGCCTAGGCAGGAGATTAGGCGAGCAGTACTTC. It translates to CASSLGRRLGEQYF.

Here the CDR3 DNA reads TGTGCCAGCAGTTTATGGGGGTCTGGGGCCAACGTCCTGACTTTC. Translated: CASSLWGSGANVLTF. V and J are TRBV28 and TRBJ2-6; D unresolved. Trimming took 0 bases from V and 1 from J, leaving 4 bases between them. Per germline, CDR1 MDHEN and CDR2 SYDVKM. The CDR3 runs 15 residues. Supplemented by reference TRBV28 and TRBJ2-6, the full variable domain reads DVKVTQSSRYLVKRTGEKVFLECVQDMDHENMFWYRQDPGLGLRLIYFSYDVKMKEKGDIPEGYSVSREKKERFSLILESASTNQTSMYLCASSLWGSGANVLTFGAGSRLTVL.

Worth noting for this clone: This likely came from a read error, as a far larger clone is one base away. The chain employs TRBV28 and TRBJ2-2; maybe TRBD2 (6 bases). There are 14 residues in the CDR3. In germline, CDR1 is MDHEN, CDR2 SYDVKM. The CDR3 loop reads CACSLALASGELFF. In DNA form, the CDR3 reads TGTGCCTGCAGTTTAGCACTAGCCAGCGGGGAGCTGTTTTTT. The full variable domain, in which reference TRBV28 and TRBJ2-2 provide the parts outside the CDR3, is DVKVTQSSRYLVKRTGEKVFLECVQDMDHENMFWYRQDPGLGLRLIYFSYDVKMKEKGDIPEGYSVSREKKERFSLILESASTNQTSMYLCACSLALASGELFFGEGSRLTVL.

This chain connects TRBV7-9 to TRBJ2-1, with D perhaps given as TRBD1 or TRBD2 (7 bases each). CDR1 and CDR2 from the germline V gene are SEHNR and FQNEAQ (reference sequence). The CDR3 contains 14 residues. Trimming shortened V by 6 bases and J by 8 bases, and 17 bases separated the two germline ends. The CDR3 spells CASSPGGAVDEQFF. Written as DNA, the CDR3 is TGTGCCAGCAGTCCAGGGGGGGCGGTAGATGAGCAGTTCTTC.

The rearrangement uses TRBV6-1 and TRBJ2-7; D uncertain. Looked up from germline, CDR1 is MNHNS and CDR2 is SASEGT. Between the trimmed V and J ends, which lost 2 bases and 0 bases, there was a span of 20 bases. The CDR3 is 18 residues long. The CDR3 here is CASSEPTYARYHSYEQYF. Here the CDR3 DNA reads TGTGCCAGCAGTGAACCGACATACGCTCGATACCACTCCTACGAGCAGTACTTC.

Here the CDR3 DNA reads TGTGCCAGCAGCTTAGAAGGAGGGGGCGCCGAGCAGTACTTC. Translation gives CASSLEGGGAEQYF. The V gene is TRBV7-9, the J gene TRBJ2-7; tentative D call: TRBD1 (7 bases). The CDR3 has 14 residues. The germline V gene encodes CDR1 SEHNR and CDR2 FQNEAQ (reference sequence). V was clipped by 1 base and J by 6 bases, with 13 bases between them.

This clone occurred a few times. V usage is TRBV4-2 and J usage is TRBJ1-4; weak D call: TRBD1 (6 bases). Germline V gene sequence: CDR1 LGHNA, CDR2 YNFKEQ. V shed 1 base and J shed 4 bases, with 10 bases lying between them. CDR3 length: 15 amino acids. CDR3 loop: CASSQARQVNEKLFF. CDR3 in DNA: TGTGCCAGCAGCCAAGCGCGACAGGTTAATGAAAAACTGTTTTTT.

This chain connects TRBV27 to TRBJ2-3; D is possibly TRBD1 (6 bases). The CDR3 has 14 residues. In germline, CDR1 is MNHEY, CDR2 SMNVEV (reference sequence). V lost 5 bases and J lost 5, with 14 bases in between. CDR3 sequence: CASSPGTRGDTQYF. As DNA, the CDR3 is TGTGCCAGCAGTCCGGGGACAAGAGGAGATACGCAGTATTTT.

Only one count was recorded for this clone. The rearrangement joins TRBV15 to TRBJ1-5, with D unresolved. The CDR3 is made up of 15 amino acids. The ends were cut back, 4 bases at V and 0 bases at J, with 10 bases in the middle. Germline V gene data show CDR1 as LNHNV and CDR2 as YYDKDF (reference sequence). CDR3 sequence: CATSTPRYSNQPQHF. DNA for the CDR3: TGTGCCACCAGCACGCCACGGTATAGCAATCAGCCCCAGCATTTT.

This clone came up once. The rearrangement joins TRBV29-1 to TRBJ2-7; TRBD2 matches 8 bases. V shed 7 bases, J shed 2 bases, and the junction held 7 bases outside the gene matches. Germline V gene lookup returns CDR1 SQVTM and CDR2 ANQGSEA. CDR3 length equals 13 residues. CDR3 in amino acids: CSASGSPPYEQYF. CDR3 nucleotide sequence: TGCAGCGCCAGCGGGAGCCCGCCCTACGAGCAGTACTTC.

CDR3 residues: CASSLGVDEQFF. In DNA form, the CDR3 reads TGCGCCAGCAGCTTGGGGGTCGATGAGCAGTTCTTC. V usage is TRBV5-1 and J usage is TRBJ2-1; D remains ambiguous. The CDR3 spans 12 residues. V was cut by 0 bases and J by 8 bases, with 6 bases left in between. Looked up from germline, CDR1 is SGHRS and CDR2 is YFSETQ. The whole variable domain, filled in from reference TRBV5-1 and TRBJ2-1, reads KAGVTQTPRYLIKTRGQQVTLSCSPISGHRSVSWYQQTPGQGLQFLFEYFSETQRNKGNFPGRFSGRQFSNSRSEMNVSTLELGDSALYLCASSLGVDEQFFGPGTRLTVL.